One sample yielded the 19 T cell receptor beta chains listed below, sequenced in a study of blood T cell repertoires in COVID-19. TCRdb's copy holds only in-frame clones and misses some; the assay was immunoSEQ multiplex PCR. In the table there are some 340,000 clones, 80% to 85% of which are singletons. Sequenced input: PBMCs or T cells enriched from blood (not recorded which). These receptors originate from a woman between 50 and 59 years old who had recovered from COVID-19.

The genes are TRBV21-1 and TRBJ1-6; the table assigns TRBD1, which was not confirmed against the DNA. TRBV21-1 is noted as a pseudogene. The CDR3 length is 16 residues. Here the CDR3 reads CASSNTYRYLNSPLHF. CDR3 nucleotides: TGTGCCAGCAGCAACACCTACAGATACCTAAATTCACCCCTCCACTTT.

The chain uses TRBV3-1 (or the pseudogene TRBV3-2) and TRBJ2-2; the D is unclear. With 4 bases removed from V and 6 bases from J, the gap between germline ends came to 6 bases. The CDR3 totals 12 residues. Germline CDR1 reads LGHDT; CDR2 reads YNNKEL (reference sequence). The CDR3 DNA sequence: TGTGCCAGCAGCCGCGTCGCCGGGGAGCTGTTTTTT. Its translation: CASSRVAGELFF.

The chain uses TRBV25-1 and TRBJ1-2; the D is unclear. Trimming shortened V by 1 base and J by 2 bases, and 8 bases separated the two germline ends. The CDR3 has 14 amino acids. CDR1 is MGHDK and CDR2 is SYGVNS in the germline V gene. The CDR3: CASSESGGNYGYTF. CDR3 nucleotide sequence: TGTGCCAGCAGTGAATCAGGAGGGAACTATGGCTACACCTTC.

Comments on this clone: The sample holds other DNA sequences that translate to the same CDR3. This chain connects TRBV29-1 to TRBJ1-3; D is uncertain. Germline V gives CDR1 SQVTM, CDR2 ANQGSEA. The CDR3 sequence is 11 residues long. Trimming took 4 bases from V and 1 from J, leaving 2 bases between them. The CDR3 spells CSVASGNTIYF. As DNA, the CDR3 is TGCAGCGTTGCTTCTGGAAACACCATATATTTT.

V usage is TRBV7-2 and J usage is TRBJ2-7, with D possibly matching TRBD2 (5 bases). Trimming took off 1 base at V and 4 bases at J, with 14 bases between the two ends. The V gene's germline CDR1 is SGHTA and CDR2 FQGNSA. This CDR3 region has 15 residues. CDR3 region: CASSLGLRRTYEQYF. DNA for the CDR3: TGTGCCAGCAGCTTAGGGCTCCGCAGGACTTACGAGCAGTACTTC.

A single count supports this clone. The chain links TRBV5-4 to TRBJ2-6; D perhaps matches TRBD1 (5 bases). In germline, CDR1 is SGHNT, CDR2 YYREEE (reference sequence). The V gene lost 6 bases and the J gene lost 4 bases, with 14 bases spanning the gap. CDR3 length: 15 amino acids. CDR3 bases: TGTGCCAGCAACCGCAGGGCTACGGGGGCCAACGTCCTGACTTTC. It translates to CASNRRATGANVLTF.

The chain has TRBV20-1 and TRBJ1-1; D is perhaps TRBD1 (6 bases). V lost 3 bases and J 0 bases, leaving 11 bases between the germline ends. The length of the CDR3 is 14 residues. Per the germline V gene, CDR1 is DFQATT and CDR2 is SNEGSKA (reference sequence). The CDR3 nucleotides read TGCAGTGCTAGTGGCTGGACAGTGAACACTGAAGCTTTCTTT. It specifies CSASGWTVNTEAFF.

This chain uses TRBV5-1 with TRBJ1-2, with a weak D call TRBD1 (5 bases). CDR3 length: 13 residues. Germline values: CDR1 SGHRS, CDR2 YFSETQ. The V and J ends lost 5 bases and 8 bases respectively, with 16 bases between them. The CDR3, as DNA: TGCGCCAGCAGGAATGAGGCGGGGGACGGCTACACCTTC. It yields the protein CASRNEAGDGYTF.

This chain connects TRBV6-6 to TRBJ1-5; 9 bases agree with TRBD1. The CDR3 is made up of 17 amino acids. Germline V CDR1 and CDR2: MNHNY, SVGAGI (reference sequence). V lost 5 bases, J lost 0 bases, and 8 bases stayed unmatched. The CDR3 DNA reads TGTGCCAGCAGTCCCGCGGCGGGACAGGGTAGCAATCAGCCCCAGCATTTT. This codes for CASSPAAGQGSNQPQHF.

This rearrangement joins TRBV7-2 to TRBJ2-5, with 8 bases lining up with TRBD2. The germline CDR1 and CDR2 sequences are SGHTA and FQGNSA. The CDR3 extends over 16 amino acids. With 2 bases clipped from V and 5 bases from J, the junction kept 10 bases outside the gene matches. The DNA for the CDR3 is TGTGCCAGCAGCTTATTAGGGACTAGTGGTTCCGAGACCCAGTACTTC. Amino acid sequence: CASSLLGTSGSETQYF. Supplemented by reference TRBV7-2 and TRBJ2-5, the full variable domain reads GAGVSQSPSNKVTEKGKDVELRCDPISGHTALYWYRQSLGQGLEFLIYFQGNSAPDKSGLPSDRFSAERTGGSVSTLTIQRTQQEDSAVYLCASSLLGTSGSETQYFGPGTRLLVL.

The chain combines TRBV7-9 with TRBJ1-3, with D maybe TRBD1 (5 bases). V was pared by 1 base and J by 0 bases, with 7 bases between. The germline V gene encodes CDR1 SEHNR and CDR2 FQNEAQ (reference sequence). The CDR3 has 15 residues. CDR3 in DNA: TGTGCCAGCAGCTTAGGGGGCCTCTCTGGAAACACCATATATTTT. Translation: CASSLGGLSGNTIYF.

The rearrangement uses TRBV12-5 and TRBJ2-1; no clear D gene. The CDR3 is made up of 12 amino acids. Trimming cost V 3 bases and J 8 bases, with 8 bases left between them. Per germline, CDR1 LGHNT and CDR2 FRNRAP. The CDR3 here is CASGFVGDEQFF. The DNA of the CDR3 is TGTGCTAGTGGTTTTGTGGGCGATGAGCAGTTCTTC. The full variable domain, completed using reference TRBV12-5 and TRBJ2-1, is DARVTQTPRHKVTEMGQEVTMRCQPILGHNTVFWYRQTMMQGLELLAYFRNRAPLDDSGMPKDRFSAEMPDATLATLKIQPSEPRDSAVYFCASGFVGDEQFFGPGTRLTVL.

The V and J genes are TRBV6-5 and TRBJ2-7; 8 positions agree with TRBD2. V dropped 8 bases and J dropped 2; count of bases not matched to a gene: 8. In germline, CDR1 is MNHEY, CDR2 SVGAGI. This CDR3 has 14 residues. CDR3 in amino acids: CASSGGGPTYEQYF. CDR3 DNA: TGTGCCAGCTCGGGGGGGGGTCCTACCTACGAGCAGTACTTC.

The chain recombines TRBV6-2 or TRBV6-3 with TRBJ2-7; 7 positions agree with TRBD2. CDR1 is MNHEY and CDR2 is SVGEGT in the germline V gene. This CDR3 region has 17 residues. Unmatched junction bases numbered 16, after V lost 5 bases and J lost 3 bases. This CDR3 reads CASSPMAGTNNRYEQYF. CDR3 coding DNA: TGTGCCAGCAGTCCAATGGCCGGGACTAATAATCGCTACGAGCAGTACTTC.

A word on this clone: At the DNA level, this CDR3 is encoded by other sequences in the same sample as well. The chain is built from TRBV5-1 and TRBJ2-3, with TRBD1 identical over 8 bases. V lost 4 bases, J lost 4 bases, and 5 bases stayed unmatched. Germline V gene sequence: CDR1 SGHRS, CDR2 YFSETQ. This CDR3 comprises 14 residues. The CDR3 protein is CASSLGQGADTQYF. CDR3 DNA sequence: TGCGCCAGCAGCCTCGGACAGGGTGCAGATACGCAGTATTTT.

The rearrangement links TRBV5-4 to TRBJ2-4; D might be TRBD1 (6 bases). CDR3 length: 15 residues. Germline CDR1 reads SGHNT; CDR2 reads YYREEE (reference sequence). Trimming took 4 bases from V and 9 from J, leaving 20 bases between them. In DNA, the CDR3 is TGTGCCAGCAGCCTAACCGGGGACAAAGTGAGCATTCAGTACTTC. It is translated as CASSLTGDKVSIQYF.

The chain combines TRBV19 with TRBJ1-5; maybe TRBD1 (5 bases). The V and J ends lost 5 bases and 5 bases respectively, with 10 bases between them. Germline V gives CDR1 LNHDA, CDR2 SQIVND (reference sequence). The CDR3 is 13 residues long. CDR3 residues: CASSLQADQPQHF. The DNA of the CDR3 is TGTGCCAGTAGTTTACAGGCGGATCAGCCCCAGCATTTT.

The chain has TRBV7-6 and TRBJ1-1; D perhaps matches TRBD1 (6 bases). The CDR3 totals 15 residues. Trimming stripped 5 bases from V and 4 bases from J, with 17 bases between. Germline CDR1 SGHVS, CDR2 FNYEAQ. CDR3 in DNA: TGTGCCAGCAGCCCGAGGACAGCCTATGGCACTGAAGCTTTCTTT. Residues: CASSPRTAYGTEAFF.

This clone came up once. The rearrangement uses TRBV5-6 and TRBJ2-3; 8 nucleotides match TRBD2. The J segment lost 6 bases and the V segment lost 4 bases, leaving 22 bases of the junction unmatched. CDR3 length equals 19 residues. CDR1 and CDR2 from the germline V gene are SGHDT and YYEEEE. The CDR3 bases are TGTGCCAGCAGCGGACTGGCGCGCCCCGGGACTAGAGTTTTCGATACGCAGTATTTT. This sequence encodes CASSGLARPGTRVFDTQYF.